One sample yielded the 25 T cell receptor beta chains listed below, sequenced in a study of neurological immune-mediated disorders (dated by TCRdb to 2018 to 2020). The library was obtained by 5' RACE. The sequencing machine was an Illumina HiSeq 2500. TCRdb reworked the public reads: Q25 trimming with fastp, MiXCR clone assembly, productive beta chains retained. When rows share a CDR3 protein, they turn into one entry using the most common DNA and genes. Recorded for this sample are around 130,000 distinct CDR3 sequences; about 3.4% of them occurred a single time. The ten largest account for 1% to 1.5% of the sample. The specimen was PBMCs. Receptors originate from a woman in her twenties or thirties with multiple sclerosis.

Many counts were recorded for this clonotype. An end of the junction differs from the germline gene, which may be a read error. The V call is TRBV29-1, the J call TRBJ1-5; the match to TRBD1 covers 7 bases. The CDR3 is made up of 13 amino acids. Germline V gene data show CDR1 as SQVTM and CDR2 as ANQGSEA. The CDR3 sequence is CSVEGSGGQPQHF. The CDR3 DNA follows: TGCAGCGTAGAAGGTTCAGGGGGTCAGCCCCAGCATTTT.

This clonotype has at least ten counts. CDR3 DNA sequence: TGCAGTGCTAGGAGGACAGACGCCTACGAGCAGTACTTC. Translated, it gives CSARRTDAYEQYF. The chain joins TRBV20-1 to TRBJ2-7; weak D call: TRBD1 (6 bases). The ends were cut back, 3 bases at V and 2 bases at J, with 11 bases in the middle. The CDR3 covers 13 residues. In germline, CDR1 is DFQATT, CDR2 SNEGSKA (reference sequence).

This clonotype was counted ten times or more. V usage is TRBV15 and J usage is TRBJ1-1; possible D gene TRBD1, 5 bases. Germline-derived CDR1 and CDR2 are LNHNV and YYDKDF (reference sequence). The CDR3 runs 15 residues. V was pared by 3 bases and J by 3 bases, with 14 bases between. CDR3 loop: CATSSGVRGHTEAFF. As DNA, the CDR3 is TGTGCCACCAGCAGTGGGGTGAGGGGTCACACTGAAGCTTTCTTT.

The chain links TRBV3-1 to TRBJ2-1; D is perhaps TRBD1 (5 bases). Looked up from germline, CDR1 is LGHDT and CDR2 is YNNKEL (reference sequence). V was clipped by 2 bases and J by 6 bases, with 14 bases between them. This CDR3 is 15 amino acids long. The CDR3 here is CASSQIDSSVNEQFF. CDR3 sequence (DNA): TGTGCCAGCAGCCAAATAGACAGCTCGGTCAATGAGCAGTTCTTC.

This clonotype was counted at least ten times. The chain is built from TRBV5-1 and TRBJ2-7, with D perhaps TRBD2 (6 bases). Trimming pared 2 bases from V and 6 bases from J, leaving 18 bases between. CDR3 size: 15 residues. Looked up from germline, CDR1 is SGHRS and CDR2 is YFSETQ. This CDR3 is CASSFGRGGPGEQYF. CDR3 nucleotides: TGCGCCAGCAGCTTTGGGAGAGGAGGGCCTGGCGAGCAGTACTTC.

This clonotype was seen many times. V usage is TRBV5-6 and J usage is TRBJ2-3; 10 positions match TRBD1. Germline V lookup: CDR1 SGHDT, CDR2 YYEEEE. The V segment lost 1 base and the J segment 4 bases; nucleotides outside the gene matches: 3. The CDR3 spans 15 residues. CDR3 sequence (DNA): TGTGCCAGCAGCTTGATGGGACAGGGGTCAGATACGCAGTATTTT. This sequence encodes CASSLMGQGSDTQYF.

This clonotype appeared many times. The chain recombines TRBV7-6 with TRBJ1-2; D is undetermined. The CDR3 contains 11 residues. Germline CDR1 SGHVS, CDR2 FNYEAQ. V lost 5 bases and J 8 bases, leaving 9 bases between the germline ends. CDR3 residues: CASSGGEGYTF. CDR3 in DNA: TGTGCCAGCAGCGGTGGGGAAGGCTACACCTTC.

The chain is built from TRBV20-1 and TRBJ1-1, with 7 bases aligning to TRBD1. Germline CDR1 DFQATT, CDR2 SNEGSKA (reference sequence). Unmatched junction bases numbered 3, after V lost 3 bases and J lost 2 bases. CDR3 length: 13 amino acids. Written as DNA, the CDR3 is TGCAGTGCTAGGAGGGACAGAAACACTGAAGCTTTCTTT. This codes for CSARRDRNTEAFF.

Many counts were recorded for this clonotype. The chain recombines TRBV5-1 with TRBJ2-3; 10 bases map to TRBD2. CDR1 is SGHRS and CDR2 is YFSETQ in the germline V gene. V trimming: 4 bases; J trimming: 3 bases; junction bases outside the gene matches: 5. The CDR3 is made up of 15 amino acids. CDR3 amino acids: CASSIGTSATDTQYF. CDR3 sequence (DNA): TGCGCCAGCAGCATAGGGACTAGCGCTACAGATACGCAGTATTTT.

There are many counts of this clonotype. The chain has TRBV7-8 and TRBJ1-1; D perhaps matches TRBD1 (5 bases). Trimming stripped 0 bases from V and 8 bases from J, with 13 bases between. Germline CDR1 and CDR2: SGHVS and FQNEAQ. The CDR3 length is 14 residues. CDR3 residues: CASSLARGPSEAFF. Here the CDR3 DNA reads TGTGCCAGCAGCTTAGCGAGGGGCCCGAGCGAAGCTTTCTTT.

The J gene is TRBJ2-1, the V gene TRBV4-1; D may correspond to TRBD1 or TRBD2 (6 bases each). CDR3 length equals 13 residues. Germline CDR1 is MGHRA and CDR2 is YSYEKL. V lost 6 bases to trimming and J lost 8 bases, with 14 bases between them. CDR3 in DNA: TGCGCCAGCAGTGGGGGGCGCGTTGATGAGCAGTTCTTC. This codes for CASSGGRVDEQFF.

This clonotype was detected ten times or more. The rearrangement joins TRBV20-1 to TRBJ2-7, with D possibly being TRBD1 (6 bases). The CDR3 loop spans 12 amino acids. The germline V and J ends were trimmed by 6 bases and 6 bases, with 15 bases remaining between them. Germline CDR1 reads DFQATT; CDR2 reads SNEGSKA (reference sequence). For the CDR3, the DNA is TGCAGTGCGCAGACAGGCCCCGGCGAGCAGTACTTC. Translating it yields CSAQTGPGEQYF.

This clonotype was detected ten times or more. This rearrangement joins TRBV20-1 to TRBJ2-7; possible D gene TRBD2, 5 bases. Germline CDR1 is DFQATT and CDR2 is SNEGSKA (reference sequence). This CDR3 spans 12 amino acids. V was trimmed by 3 bases and J by 6 bases, leaving 12 bases between them. CDR3 in amino acids: CSASRGNGEQYF. CDR3 in DNA: TGCAGTGCTAGTCGGGGAAATGGCGAGCAGTACTTC.

In this sample, this clonotype turned up many times. CDR3 DNA: TGTGCCAGTGATACTAGCGGGAGGGACAATGAGCAGTTCTTC. Amino acids: CASDTSGRDNEQFF. The chain joins TRBV21-1 to TRBJ2-1; TRBD2 is taken as the D call from the table, unchecked against the DNA. TRBV21-1 is a pseudogene segment. The CDR3 runs to 14 residues.

This clonotype has a count of ten or more. The V and J genes are TRBV20-1 and TRBJ1-4; possibly TRBD1 for D (6 bases). CDR3 size: 13 residues. Trimming removed 6 bases at V and 5 bases at J, with 13 bases between. The germline V gene has CDR1 DFQATT and CDR2 SNEGSKA (reference sequence). CDR3 residues: CSAEGGTNEKLFF. Written as DNA, the CDR3 is TGCAGTGCAGAAGGAGGGACAAATGAAAAACTGTTTTTT.

In its sample, this clonotype was seen many times. This chain uses TRBV2 with TRBJ1-2; perhaps TRBD1 as D (6 bases). The germline V gene has CDR1 SNHLY and CDR2 FYNNEI. V was pared by 5 bases and J by 6 bases, with 13 bases between. This CDR3 is built from 13 residues. The CDR3 nucleotides read TGTGCCAGCAGTAAGGGGGGCCTCAATGGCTACACCTTC. Translated: CASSKGGLNGYTF. The complete variable domain, with remaining parts taken from reference TRBV2 and TRBJ1-2, reads EPEVTQTPSHQVTQMGQEVILRCVPISNHLYFYWYRQILGQKVEFLVSFYNNEISEKSEIFDDQFSVERPDGSNFTLKIRSTKLEDSAMYFCASSKGGLNGYTFGSGTRLTVV.

This clonotype has a count of ten or more. The rearrangement uses TRBV4-3 and TRBJ2-7; D may be TRBD1 (5 bases). This CDR3 is built from 15 residues. From germline, CDR1 is LGHNA and CDR2 YSLEER. V was clipped by 0 bases and J by 2 bases, with 11 bases between them. The CDR3 loop reads CASSQDRQPTYEQYF. The CDR3 region has the DNA TGCGCCAGCAGCCAAGATCGACAGCCAACCTACGAGCAGTACTTC.

This chain links TRBV6-5 with TRBJ2-5, with D unclear. The CDR3 runs to 15 residues. Trimming removed 2 bases from V and 2 bases from J, with 12 bases in between. The germline V gene has CDR1 MNHEY and CDR2 SVGAGI. DNA for the CDR3: TGTGCCAGCAGTTACGTCAACAATTTTCAAGAGACCCAGTACTTC. Translation gives CASSYVNNFQETQYF.

This clonotype was counted at least ten times. J is TRBJ2-5 and V is TRBV14; 9 nucleotides align to TRBD2. There are 14 residues in the CDR3. The ends lost 2 bases at V and 7 bases at J; junction bases unmatched: 5. The germline gives CDR1 SGHDN, CDR2 FVKESK. Here the CDR3 DNA reads TGTGCCAGCAGCCAATCTGGAGCGGGGGGGACCCAGTACTTC. Translated: CASSQSGAGGTQYF.

This clonotype was recorded a few times. DNA of the CDR3: TGTGCCAGCTCACCACGGCAGGGACGAACTGAAGCTTTCTTT. Its protein is CASSPRQGRTEAFF. The rearrangement uses TRBV18 and TRBJ1-1; a weak D match, TRBD1 (5 bases). Trimming removed 1 base at V and 5 bases at J, with 11 bases between. This CDR3 is 14 amino acids long. Germline V CDR1 and CDR2: KGHSH, LQKENI.

This clonotype was seen many times. The chain recombines TRBV7-2 with TRBJ2-7; no clear D. Trimming pared 1 base from V and 0 bases from J, leaving 7 bases between. The CDR3 totals 14 residues. Germline CDR1 reads SGHTA; CDR2 reads FQGNSA. The CDR3 reads CASSLDRFSYEQYF. The CDR3 DNA reads TGTGCCAGCAGCTTAGACAGATTCTCCTACGAGCAGTACTTC.

This clonotype was seen a handful of times. The chain joins TRBV20-1 to TRBJ1-6; D ambiguous. CDR1 is DFQATT and CDR2 is SNEGSKA in the germline V gene (reference sequence). V was clipped by 0 bases and J by 3 bases, with 15 bases between them. CDR3 length: 17 residues. The chain's CDR3 is CSARDSKGSRYNSPLHF. The CDR3 nucleotides read TGCAGTGCTAGAGATTCAAAGGGAAGCCGCTATAATTCACCCCTCCACTTT.

This clonotype was counted many times. The chain uses TRBV20-1 and TRBJ1-5; 8 bases match TRBD1. The CDR3 sequence is 14 residues long. From germline, CDR1 is DFQATT and CDR2 SNEGSKA (reference sequence). Germline trimming cut 6 bases from V and 4 bases from J; bases unmatched to any gene: 8. The CDR3 DNA follows: TGCAGTGCCTGGACAGGGAAAAGGAATCAGCCCCAGCATTTT. Its translation: CSAWTGKRNQPQHF.

This clonotype was observed many times. V gene TRBV5-1 combines with J gene TRBJ2-1; a weak D match, TRBD1 (5 bases). The CDR3 is 14 residues long. Germline loops: CDR1 SGHRS, CDR2 YFSETQ. The V end lost 4 bases, the J end lost 4 bases, and 12 bases lay between the germline ends. The CDR3 DNA sequence: TGCGCCAGCAGCATCGACCCAGGGTACAATGAGCAGTTCTTC. It specifies CASSIDPGYNEQFF.

In its sample, this clonotype was seen many times. The chain combines TRBV6-1 with TRBJ1-5, with D maybe TRBD1 (6 bases). Looked up from germline, CDR1 is MNHNS and CDR2 is SASEGT. The CDR3 runs 15 residues. The V and J ends lost 3 bases and 4 bases respectively, with 13 bases between them. CDR3 protein: CASSDPARGNQPQHF. In nucleotides, the CDR3 is TGTGCCAGCAGTGACCCCGCCAGGGGTAATCAGCCCCAGCATTTT.